This T cell receptor (beta chain) is from a study of memory CD4+ T cells and cytomegalovirus serostatus. Across the study: Of the healthy Belgian adults, several were CMV seropositive and 20 to 30 seronegative. Study outcomes and limitations: CD4+ memory repertoires contained about 40% of the roughly 160 reported CMV TCRbeta sequences. CMV serostatus prediction reached median AUC approximately 0.95, or 0.91 with US-trained model.

A remark on this clone: Its target is unknown.

Some clones are missing from TCRdb's copy, which holds only in-frame ones; the method was immunoSEQ multiplex PCR. The data hold 61,000 or so clones, with roughly 80% observed a single time. The CDR3 consists of 15 residues. Germline V gene data show CDR1 as SGHDT and CDR2 as YYEEEE. Trimming removed 3 bases from V and 0 bases from J, with 10 bases in between. The sort gate was single viable CD3+CD4+CD8-CD45RO+ cells for memory CD4+ T cells. CD4+ T cells were isolated by positive magnetic selection. The chain is built from TRBV5-6 and TRBJ1-3; possibly TRBD1 for D (6 bases). Sequencing used memory CD4+ T cells from blood. This TCR was recovered from an adult in good health and CMV-seronegative. Some clones in this sample may be carry-over from other donors' samples. The chain's CDR3 is CASSSGDTSGNTIYF. The CDR3 DNA reads TGTGCCAGCAGCTCAGGGGATACCTCTGGAAACACCATATATTTT.